Given below is one TCR beta chain in context. Its antigen remains unidentified. The PCR was carried out with 60 Vbeta primers and 13 Jbeta primers. Sequencing was performed with immunoSEQ multiplex PCR; in TCRdb, only in-frame clones are kept and a portion is missing. This table holds some 89,000 clones, 81% found once. This specimen comes from a study of cytomegalovirus exposure and HLA in healthy donors. This CDR3 has 16 residues. The junction had 9 bases not matched to a gene; V was cut back by 5 bases and J by 4 bases. Germline values: CDR1 LNHDA, CDR2 SQIVND (reference sequence). Study conclusions and caveats: Overall, approximately 180 TCR beta chains were annotated as cytomegalovirus-associated. A few of the chains that were CMV-associated were confirmed in vitro to be specific for CMV antigens. There were reportedly fewer N-insertions in an Asian-associated ancestry cluster than the roughly 670-donor mean, in a later analysis.

The sample consisted of PBMCs. This TCR was sampled from a woman in her twenties or thirties in good health and CMV-seronegative. This chain links TRBV19 with TRBJ1-5; 9 bases fit TRBD1. CDR3 amino acids: CASSPRGQGPNQPQHF. For the CDR3, the DNA is TGTGCCAGTAGTCCCAGGGGACAGGGTCCTAATCAGCCCCAGCATTTT.